This TCR beta chain was sequenced in a study of cytomegalovirus exposure and HLA in healthy donors. Regarding the study as a whole: Three chains tied to CMV proved CMV antigen-specific in vitro.

Amplification used 60 Vbeta primers and 13 Jbeta primers. TCRdb's copy holds only in-frame clones and misses some; the assay was immunoSEQ multiplex PCR. The specimen's table records tens of thousands of clones. On this clone itself: What it binds is not known.

The CDR3 totals 12 residues. Germline CDR1 LNHDA, CDR2 SQIVND (reference sequence). V was pared by 3 bases and J by 8 bases, with 10 bases between. Sequencing used PBMCs. This clonotype was obtained from a man in his fifties or sixties in good health and CMV-seropositive. The chain carries TRBV19 and TRBJ1-1; D is ambiguous. The CDR3 DNA reads TGTGCCAGTAGTATCCTCGGAGGGGAAGCTTTCTTT. Translating gives CASSILGGEAFF.